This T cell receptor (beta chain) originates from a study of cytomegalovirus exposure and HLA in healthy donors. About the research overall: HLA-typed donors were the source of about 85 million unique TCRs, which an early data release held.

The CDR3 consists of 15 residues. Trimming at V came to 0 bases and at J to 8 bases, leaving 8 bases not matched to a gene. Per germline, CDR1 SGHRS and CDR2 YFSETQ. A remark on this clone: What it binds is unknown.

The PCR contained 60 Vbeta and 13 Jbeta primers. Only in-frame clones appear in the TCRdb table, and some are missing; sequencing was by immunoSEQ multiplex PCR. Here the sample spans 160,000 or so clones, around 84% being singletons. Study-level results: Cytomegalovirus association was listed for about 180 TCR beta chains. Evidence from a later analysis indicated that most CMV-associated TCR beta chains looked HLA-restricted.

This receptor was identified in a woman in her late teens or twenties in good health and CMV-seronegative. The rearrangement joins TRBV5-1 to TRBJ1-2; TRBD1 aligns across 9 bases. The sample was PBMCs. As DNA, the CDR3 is TGCGCCAGCAGCTTGGCCGGGGGACAGGGTACAGGCTACACCTTC. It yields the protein CASSLAGGQGTGYTF.